This entry is about one T cell receptor beta chain. Its matching antigen is unknown. The data were taken from a study of CD8+CD57+ T cells in acquired aplastic anemia. Study information: The average for DNA from sorted CD4+ and CD8+ cells was 3.2 ug. Study outcomes and limitations: Controls and patients did not differ significantly in CD8+ Simpson's diversity. Patients and controls shared approximately 28 CD8+ CDR3 sequences.

Germline assignment: CDR1 SQVTM and CDR2 ANQGSEA. There are 14 residues in the CDR3. V lost 4 bases and J lost 4; bases outside the gene matches: 6. Genomic DNA, serving as template, underwent TCR beta VDJ and CDR3 profiling. TCRdb passed the reads through MiXCR, listing each CDR3 protein once. This repertoire shows 120,000 or so distinct CDR3 sequences, about 60% found once; its top ten account for 25% to 30%. All patients picked for sequencing had shown, by flow cytometry, an expansion of CD8+CD57+ cells. All patients were therapy-naive when blood was sampled. This clonotype was sampled from a human donor with aplastic anemia. The specimen sequenced was sorted CD4+, CD8+, or CD8+CD57+ T cells (not recorded which) from PBMCs. The chain joins TRBV29-1 to TRBJ2-2; TRBD1 matches 7 bases. CDR3 sequence reads: CSVGRDRFTGELFF. CDR3 DNA sequence: TGCAGCGTTGGACGGGACAGATTCACCGGGGAGCTGTTTTTT.